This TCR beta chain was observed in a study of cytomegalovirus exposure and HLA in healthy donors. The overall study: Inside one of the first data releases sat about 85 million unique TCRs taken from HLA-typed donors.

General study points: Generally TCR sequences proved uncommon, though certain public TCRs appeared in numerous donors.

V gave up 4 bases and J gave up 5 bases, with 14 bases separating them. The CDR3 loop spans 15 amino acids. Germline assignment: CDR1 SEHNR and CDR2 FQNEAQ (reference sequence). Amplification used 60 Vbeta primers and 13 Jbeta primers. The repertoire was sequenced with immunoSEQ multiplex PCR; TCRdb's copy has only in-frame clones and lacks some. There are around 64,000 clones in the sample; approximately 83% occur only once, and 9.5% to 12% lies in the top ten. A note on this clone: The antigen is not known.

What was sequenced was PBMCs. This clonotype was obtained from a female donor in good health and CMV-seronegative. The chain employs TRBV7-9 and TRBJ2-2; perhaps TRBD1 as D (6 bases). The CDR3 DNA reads TGTGCCAGCAGCTGGGCGTCACAGGGAACCGGGGAGCTGTTTTTT. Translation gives CASSWASQGTGELFF.